One sample yielded the 20 T cell receptor beta chains listed below, sequenced in a study of cytomegalovirus exposure and HLA in healthy donors. Primers: 60 Vbeta forward and 13 Jbeta reverse. TCRdb keeps only in-frame clones here, not all; method: immunoSEQ multiplex PCR. The sample carries around 150,000 clones, more than 65% recorded once. Specimen: PBMCs. All receptors come from a woman aged 45-65 years in good health and CMV-seronegative.

This clone was observed once. The CDR3 DNA sequence: TGTGCCAGCAGTGAGGCTAGAGGGACTGGGGCCAACGTCCTGACTTTC. Its translation: CASSEARGTGANVLTF. V gene TRBV25-1 combines with J gene TRBJ2-6, with D possibly TRBD2 on 5 matching bases. Trimming cost V 3 bases and J 2 bases, with 11 bases left between them. This CDR3 contains 16 residues. Germline values: CDR1 MGHDK, CDR2 SYGVNS.

The V call is TRBV28, the J call TRBJ1-2; D not resolved. The CDR3 contains 12 residues. Looked up from germline, CDR1 is MDHEN and CDR2 is SYDVKM. V lost 6 bases and J lost 5, with 10 bases in between. CDR3 DNA: TGTGCCAGCAGCCTTCGGGAATATGGCTACACCTTC. Amino acid sequence: CASSLREYGYTF.

The chain uses TRBV19 and TRBJ1-2; 10 bases fit TRBD1. Germline CDR1 and CDR2: LNHDA and SQIVND (reference sequence). J lost 5 bases, V lost 5 bases, and 8 bases had no gene match. The length of the CDR3 is 15 residues. This chain's CDR3 is CASSSRDRGYYGYTF. CDR3 DNA: TGTGCCAGTAGTTCCCGGGACAGGGGATATTATGGCTACACCTTC.

As concerns this clone: At the DNA level, this CDR3 is encoded by other sequences in the same sample as well. The rearrangement uses TRBV9 and TRBJ1-1, with 11 bases lining up with TRBD1. The germline CDR1 and CDR2 sequences are SGDLS and YYNGEE. The length of the CDR3 is 15 residues. V dropped 0 bases and J dropped 4; count of bases not matched to a gene: 2. CDR3 sequence: CASSVAGTGGTEAFF. The CDR3 DNA reads TGTGCCAGCAGCGTAGCTGGGACAGGGGGCACTGAAGCTTTCTTT.

The CDR3 loop reads CASSQDLGGEQYF. The CDR3, as DNA: TGTGCCAGCAGCCAAGATTTGGGGGGCGAGCAGTACTTC. The chain is built from TRBV4-2 and TRBJ2-7; D might be TRBD2 (6 bases). This CDR3 is 13 amino acids long. With 0 bases removed from V and 6 bases from J, the gap between germline ends came to 9 bases. The germline V gene encodes CDR1 LGHNA and CDR2 YNFKEQ.

The V call is TRBV4-3, the J call TRBJ2-3; D is ambiguous. CDR1 and CDR2 (germline): LGHNA, YSLEER. V shed 2 bases and J shed 4 bases, with 7 bases lying between them. CDR3 length equals 13 residues. DNA of the CDR3: TGCGCCAGCAGCCAACCCCTCGCAGATACGCAGTATTTT. This encodes CASSQPLADTQYF.

This chain uses TRBV10-3 with TRBJ1-5, with D possibly being TRBD1 (5 bases). With 2 bases removed from V and 6 bases from J, the gap between germline ends came to 17 bases. The germline gives CDR1 ENHRY, CDR2 SYGVKD. This CDR3 is built from 16 residues. The CDR3 sequence: CAISEVGGGRPQPQHF. In DNA form, the CDR3 reads TGTGCCATCAGTGAGGTCGGGGGGGGAAGGCCTCAGCCCCAGCATTTT.

V and J are TRBV5-1 and TRBJ1-1; unclear D gene. The CDR3 extends over 16 amino acids. Trimming pared 2 bases from V and 1 base from J, leaving 15 bases between. Looked up from germline, CDR1 is SGHRS and CDR2 is YFSETQ. The CDR3 loop is CASSFFGLNWNTEAFF. In DNA form, the CDR3 reads TGCGCCAGCAGCTTCTTTGGGCTAAATTGGAACACTGAAGCTTTCTTT.

V is TRBV6-5 and J is TRBJ1-3; D remains ambiguous. The CDR3 has 15 amino acids. The V end lost 0 bases, the J end lost 2 bases, and 8 bases lay between the germline ends. The germline gives CDR1 MNHEY, CDR2 SVGAGI. CDR3 region: CASSYSRHTGNTIYF. The CDR3 bases are TGTGCCAGCAGTTACTCGAGACATACTGGAAACACCATATATTTT.

V usage is TRBV4-3 and J usage is TRBJ1-3; 9 bases map to TRBD1. Germline V gene data show CDR1 as LGHNA and CDR2 as YSLEER. The V gene end was trimmed by 3 bases and the J gene end by 2 bases; junction bases not matched to a gene: 5. This CDR3 has 16 residues. The CDR3 reads CASSQSNRGPGNTIYF. DNA for the CDR3: TGCGCCAGCAGCCAGTCCAACAGGGGGCCTGGAAACACCATATATTTT.

J is TRBJ2-2 and V is TRBV7-9, with no clear D. Per germline, CDR1 SEHNR and CDR2 FQNEAQ (reference sequence). V lost 3 bases, J lost 3 bases, and 8 bases lay in between. The CDR3 loop spans 14 amino acids. CDR3 sequence (DNA): TGTGCCAGCAGCTTGACACTTGACACCGGGGAGCTGTTTTTT. This gives the protein CASSLTLDTGELFF.

The V call is TRBV7-9, the J call TRBJ2-5, with 7 bases that match TRBD1. With 5 bases clipped from V and 1 base from J, the junction kept 4 bases outside the gene matches. This CDR3 comprises 14 residues. The V gene's germline CDR1 is SEHNR and CDR2 FQNEAQ (reference sequence). Written as DNA, the CDR3 is TGTGCCAGCAGCCCTGGGACAGTCCAAGAGACCCAGTACTTC. Translated, it gives CASSPGTVQETQYF.

A single count supports this clone. J is TRBJ2-4 and V is TRBV28; D gene uncertain. Germline loops: CDR1 MDHEN, CDR2 SYDVKM. This CDR3 has 16 amino acids. V lost 5 bases to trimming and J lost 0 bases, with 14 bases between them. The CDR3 reads CASSPADQVAKNIQYF. The CDR3 DNA reads TGTGCCAGCAGTCCCGCCGACCAGGTAGCCAAAAACATTCAGTACTTC.

The V and J genes are TRBV6-1 and TRBJ1-1; D is uncertain. Trimming stripped 3 bases from V and 0 bases from J, with 11 bases between. CDR1 MNHNS and CDR2 SASEGT come from the germline V gene. The CDR3 has 15 amino acids. The CDR3 DNA follows: TGTGCCAGCAGTGAGTCTGGAGCTATGAACACTGAAGCTTTCTTT. Amino acid sequence: CASSESGAMNTEAFF.

This rearrangement joins TRBV6-5 to TRBJ1-6; 12 positions agree with TRBD1. From germline, CDR1 is MNHEY and CDR2 SVGAGI. CDR3 length: 14 residues. Unmatched junction bases numbered 4, after V lost 8 bases and J lost 8 bases. CDR3 residues: CASHGTGGYSPLHF. CDR3 sequence (DNA): TGTGCCAGCCATGGGACAGGGGGCTATTCACCCCTCCACTTT.

V usage is TRBV4-3 and J usage is TRBJ1-2; 7 positions agree with TRBD1. V was pared by 2 bases and J by 4 bases, with 1 base of the junction left unmatched. Germline V CDR1 and CDR2: LGHNA, YSLEER. The CDR3 is made up of 13 amino acids. The CDR3: CASSQTGVYGYTF. The CDR3, as DNA: TGCGCCAGCAGCCAAACAGGGGTCTATGGCTACACCTTC.

The chain combines TRBV30 with TRBJ1-1; tentative D call: TRBD1 (5 bases). Germline values: CDR1 GTSNPN, CDR2 SVGIG (reference sequence). V lost 4 bases to trimming and J lost 2 bases, with 11 bases between them. This CDR3 comprises 13 residues. In DNA, the CDR3 is TGTGCCTGGAACAGGAGGGCTAACACTGAAGCTTTCTTT. The encoded protein is CAWNRRANTEAFF.

Comment on this clone: The identical CDR3 is also encoded by other nucleotide sequences in the sample. The chain links TRBV11-2 to TRBJ1-1, with TRBD1 identical over 8 bases. J lost 0 bases, V lost 3 bases, and 9 bases had no gene match. Per the germline V gene, CDR1 is SGHAT and CDR2 is FQNNGV. CDR3 size: 17 residues. The CDR3 reads CASSFSRQGTMNTEAFF. CDR3 in DNA: TGTGCCAGCAGCTTCTCGAGACAGGGGACAATGAACACTGAAGCTTTCTTT.

The chain has TRBV5-1 and TRBJ1-1; D is undetermined. Trimming took off 0 bases at V and 0 bases at J, with 12 bases between the two ends. Germline lookup yields CDR1 SGHRS and CDR2 YFSETQ. This CDR3 contains 16 residues. CDR3 sequence (DNA): TGCGCCAGCAGCTTGGCGGTTTCGAGCATGAACACTGAAGCTTTCTTT. Translating gives CASSLAVSSMNTEAFF.

This clone was recorded a few times. The V gene is TRBV30, the J gene TRBJ1-5; D ambiguous. Germline CDR1 reads GTSNPN; CDR2 reads SVGIG (reference sequence). V was pared by 0 bases and J by 2 bases, with 11 bases between. This CDR3 region has 15 residues. Here the CDR3 DNA reads TGTGCCTGGAGTGTAATCCTCGGAGGCAATCAGCCCCAGCATTTT. Protein sequence: CAWSVILGGNQPQHF.